Below, 24 T cell receptor beta chains from the same sample are listed, as sequenced in a study of T cells after yellow fever vaccination. Each CDR3 protein is one row after TCRdb ran MiXCR on the 5' RACE reads. The sample shows more than 95,000 distinct CDR3 sequences, 8% to 10% of them seen only once. The sample here was CD8+ T cells sorted from PBMCs, taken on the day of the yellow fever booster vaccination. All receptors come from a man between 18 and 35 years old who received the YFV17D yellow fever vaccine.

V is TRBV6-2 or TRBV6-3 and J is TRBJ2-1; D perhaps matches TRBD2 (6 bases). CDR1 is MNHEY, CDR2 SVGEGT, per germline. V was shortened by 6 bases and J by 8 bases, with 32 bases between the two germline ends. CDR3 length: 19 residues. As DNA, the CDR3 is TGTGCCAGCAGCTATCCACCCCCCGGGGGTCGCCCCGGTCAGGATGAGCAGTTCTTC. It is translated as CASSYPPPGGRPGQDEQFF.

This clonotype came up a few times. This chain connects TRBV7-9 to TRBJ2-5, with 8 positions matching TRBD2. The CDR3 totals 17 residues. V was pared by 9 bases and J by 4 bases, with 19 bases of the junction left unmatched. Germline V gene sequence: CDR1 SEHNR, CDR2 FQNEAQ (reference sequence). CDR3 DNA sequence: TGTGCCAGTGCGATTTTTAGCGGGGCCTCCCCCCGAGAGACCCAGTACTTC. Translating it yields CASAIFSGASPRETQYF. Full variable domain (missing parts from reference TRBV7-9 and TRBJ2-5): DTGVSQNPRHKITKRGQNVTFRCDPISEHNRLYWYRQTLGQGPEFLTYFQNEAQLEKSRLLSDRFSAERPKGSFSTLEIQRTEQGDSAMYLCASAIFSGASPRETQYFGPGTRLLVL.

This clonotype was seen a few times. The gene calls are TRBV9 and TRBJ1-2, with D unclear. The CDR3 consists of 12 residues. In germline, CDR1 is SGDLS, CDR2 YYNGEE. The V end was cut by 7 bases, the J end by 2 bases, with 9 bases between. This chain's CDR3 is CASEGLNYGYTF. Here the CDR3 DNA reads TGTGCCAGCGAAGGTCTGAACTATGGCTACACCTTC.

Only a few counts were recorded for this clonotype. The chain is built from TRBV13 and TRBJ2-7; 8 bases line up with TRBD1. This CDR3 has 14 amino acids. Germline-derived CDR1 and CDR2 are PRHDT and FYEKMQ (reference sequence). After removal of 5 bases from V and 2 bases from J, the junction contained 5 bases not matched to a gene. The CDR3 DNA sequence: TGTGCCAGCAGCCCGACAGGGGATCCCTACGAGCAGTACTTC. This sequence encodes CASSPTGDPYEQYF.

This clonotype was recorded a few times. The chain employs TRBV7-9 and TRBJ2-2; 7 nucleotides agree with TRBD1. Germline CDR1 SEHNR, CDR2 FQNEAQ (reference sequence). After removal of 5 bases from V and 2 bases from J, the junction contained 5 bases not matched to a gene. The CDR3 has 15 residues. The CDR3 spells CASSVTGLNTGELFF. CDR3 sequence (DNA): TGTGCCAGCAGCGTGACAGGGTTAAACACCGGGGAGCTGTTTTTT.

Ten or more counts support this clonotype. This sequence joins TRBV25-1 and TRBJ2-3; unclear D gene. The length of the CDR3 is 14 residues. Trimming stripped 5 bases from V and 6 bases from J, with 15 bases between. From germline, CDR1 is MGHDK and CDR2 SYGVNS. Here the CDR3 reads CASSQTARGDTQYF. For the CDR3, the DNA is TGTGCCAGCAGTCAAACAGCCCGTGGGGATACGCAGTATTTT.

This clonotype was counted a few times. The chain couples TRBV12-3 or TRBV12-4 to TRBJ2-1, with TRBD2 as a possible D gene (5 bases). The V and J ends lost 8 bases and 0 bases respectively, with 17 bases between them. The CDR3 is made up of 16 amino acids. For the CDR3, the DNA is TGTGCCAGCTATACTGTCGAGCGGAGCTCCTACAATGAGCAGTTCTTC. It yields the protein CASYTVERSSYNEQFF.

The chain couples TRBV28 to TRBJ2-2, with 8 bases lining up with TRBD1. V dropped 2 bases and J dropped 5; count of bases not matched to a gene: 4. Germline CDR1 MDHEN, CDR2 SYDVKM. The CDR3 has 15 amino acids. CDR3 protein: CASSLPTGETGELFF. The CDR3 DNA reads as TGTGCCAGCAGTTTACCGACAGGGGAGACCGGGGAGCTGTTTTTT.

This clonotype was seen a handful of times. The V gene is TRBV5-1, the J gene TRBJ1-1; 7 bases map to TRBD1. The CDR3 covers 15 residues. Germline loops: CDR1 SGHRS, CDR2 YFSETQ. The junction had 10 bases not matched to a gene; V was cut back by 3 bases and J by 5 bases. CDR3 nucleotides: TGCGCCAGCAGCTCGAACAGGGGCGGGGGGACTGAAGCTTTCTTT. Its translation is CASSSNRGGGTEAFF.

The chain combines TRBV27 with TRBJ2-3, with TRBD1 matching over 7 bases. Germline lookup yields CDR1 MNHEY and CDR2 SMNVEV (reference sequence). Trimming at V came to 7 bases and at J to 6 bases, leaving 7 bases not matched to a gene. The CDR3 is 13 amino acids. In DNA, the CDR3 is TGTGCCAGCACCAAGACAGGGACCGATACGCAGTATTTT. The encoded protein is CASTKTGTDTQYF.

This clonotype was counted a few times. This chain joins TRBV29-1 and TRBJ1-1, with D possibly matching TRBD1 (6 bases). Germline CDR1 reads SQVTM; CDR2 reads ANQGSEA. This CDR3 is built from 11 residues. Trimming pared 5 bases from V and 11 bases from J, leaving 15 bases between. CDR3 in amino acids: CSVWRTVDAFF. CDR3 DNA: TGCAGCGTTTGGAGGACAGTAGACGCTTTCTTT. The full variable domain, rest sourced from reference TRBV29-1 and TRBJ1-1, is SAVISQKPSRDICQRGTSLTIQCQVDSQVTMMFWYRQQPGQSLTLIATANQGSEATYESGFVIDKFPISRPNLTFSTLTVSNMSPEDSSIYLCSVWRTVDAFFGQGTRLTVV.

This clonotype was observed a few times. This chain joins TRBV29-1 and TRBJ1-2; D perhaps matches TRBD1 (5 bases). Trimming pared 3 bases from V and 3 bases from J, leaving 20 bases between. Germline V gene sequence: CDR1 SQVTM, CDR2 ANQGSEA. This CDR3 spans 16 amino acids. The CDR3, as DNA: TGCAGCGTTGATGGCCTGCACCCTGGGGGATACTATGGCTACACCTTC. Translation gives CSVDGLHPGGYYGYTF. The full variable domain, in which reference TRBV29-1 and TRBJ1-2 provide the parts outside the CDR3, is SAVISQKPSRDICQRGTSLTIQCQVDSQVTMMFWYRQQPGQSLTLIATANQGSEATYESGFVIDKFPISRPNLTFSTLTVSNMSPEDSSIYLCSVDGLHPGGYYGYTFGSGTRLTVV.

This clonotype was detected ten times or more. As DNA, the CDR3 is TGCAGTGCGCGGGACTCCAATGAGCAGTTCTTC. It yields the protein CSARDSNEQFF. The chain recombines TRBV20-1 with TRBJ2-1, with a tentative D call TRBD2 (6 bases). V lost 6 bases and J 6 bases, leaving 9 bases between the germline ends. Germline lookup yields CDR1 DFQATT and CDR2 SNEGSKA (reference sequence). CDR3 length: 11 amino acids.

The chain recombines TRBV5-1 with TRBJ2-1, with 8 positions matching TRBD1. The length of the CDR3 is 14 residues. CDR1 SGHRS and CDR2 YFSETQ come from the germline V gene. V was pared by 7 bases and J by 7 bases, with 10 bases of the junction left unmatched. CDR3 loop: CASGDQGAGNEQFF. Written as DNA, the CDR3 is TGCGCCAGCGGAGACCAGGGGGCTGGGAATGAGCAGTTCTTC. The full variable domain, rest sourced from reference TRBV5-1 and TRBJ2-1, is KAGVTQTPRYLIKTRGQQVTLSCSPISGHRSVSWYQQTPGQGLQFLFEYFSETQRNKGNFPGRFSGRQFSNSRSEMNVSTLELGDSALYLCASGDQGAGNEQFFGPGTRLTVL.

J is TRBJ2-5 and V is TRBV11-3; D call uncertain. The CDR3 runs 16 residues. Trimming removed 5 bases from V and 5 bases from J, with 21 bases in between. CDR1 and CDR2 (germline): SGHNT, YENEEA. This chain's CDR3 is CASSPGWMPPGETQYF. CDR3 nucleotide sequence: TGTGCCAGCAGCCCCGGGTGGATGCCGCCCGGGGAGACCCAGTACTTC.

This clonotype was recorded a few times. The chain carries TRBV6-2 or TRBV6-3 and TRBJ1-3, with a possible D match to TRBD1 (5 bases). The CDR3 covers 15 residues. CDR1 is MNHEY, CDR2 SVGEGT, per germline. V was pared by 2 bases and J by 2 bases, with 10 bases between. The CDR3 bases are TGTGCCAGCAGTTACGACGCAGGGACTGGAAACACCATATATTTT. It specifies CASSYDAGTGNTIYF.

The genes are TRBV24-1 and TRBJ2-3, with D unresolved. Germline values: CDR1 KGHDR, CDR2 SFDVKD. Trimming pared 1 base from V and 5 bases from J, leaving 3 bases between. The CDR3 has 12 residues. The CDR3 loop is CATSDLGDTQYF. The CDR3 DNA reads as TGTGCCACCAGTGATTTAGGAGATACGCAGTATTTT.

The table lists this clonotype with a few counts. The gene calls are TRBV7-8 and TRBJ1-4; a possible D gene is TRBD1 (5 bases). From germline, CDR1 is SGHVS and CDR2 FQNEAQ. The ends were cut back, 2 bases at V and 0 bases at J, with 13 bases in the middle. The CDR3 consists of 17 residues. The DNA of the CDR3 is TGTGCCAGCAGCTTAACCAGGGTCGGGGCAACTAATGAAAAACTGTTTTTT. Protein product: CASSLTRVGATNEKLFF.

This clonotype was detected once. In DNA form, the CDR3 reads TGTGCCAGCAGCTTGGCGGGACCTTGGTTGGGCGAGCAGTACTTC. This translates into CASSLAGPWLGEQYF. The chain carries TRBV5-5 and TRBJ2-7; either TRBD1 or TRBD2 may supply D (5 bases each). This CDR3 region has 15 residues. The germline V gene has CDR1 SGHKS and CDR2 YYEKEE (reference sequence). V was cut by 0 bases and J by 6 bases, with 16 bases left in between.

The chain couples TRBV5-5 to TRBJ2-2; D may match TRBD1 or TRBD2 (5 bases each). The CDR3 has 15 amino acids. Germline V CDR1 and CDR2: SGHKS, YYEKEE (reference sequence). V shed 4 bases and J shed 5 bases, with 15 bases lying between them. CDR3 sequence (DNA): TGTGCCAGCAGCCCCGGGACCGCACCAACCGGGGAGCTGTTTTTT. Residues: CASSPGTAPTGELFF.

The chain combines TRBV3-1 with TRBJ2-7, with TRBD1 matching 8 bases. The CDR3 loop spans 14 amino acids. With V trimmed by 1 base and J by 6 bases, 5 bases remained unmatched. Per the germline V gene, CDR1 is LGHDT and CDR2 is YNNKEL (reference sequence). The CDR3 sequence is CASSQATGALEQYV. The CDR3 region has the DNA TGTGCCAGCAGCCAAGCGACAGGGGCTCTCGAGCAGTACGTC.

This clonotype has only a few counts. J is TRBJ2-7 and V is TRBV4-1, with D perhaps TRBD1 (5 bases). The germline V and J ends were trimmed by 2 bases and 5 bases, with 16 bases remaining between them. Germline assignment: CDR1 MGHRA and CDR2 YSYEKL. CDR3 length: 15 amino acids. In DNA form, the CDR3 reads TGCGCCAGCAGCCAACAACAGGCCGCGAACGACGAGCAGTACTTC. Translated, it gives CASSQQQAANDEQYF.

The chain carries TRBV6-2 or TRBV6-3 and TRBJ2-3; the D call may be TRBD1 or TRBD2 (6 bases each). Germline-derived CDR1 and CDR2 are MNHEY and SVGEGT. Trimming removed 6 bases at V and 4 bases at J, with 23 bases between. CDR3 length equals 17 residues. The CDR3 loop is CASSLSSEGVGPDTQYF. CDR3 nucleotides: TGTGCCAGCAGCCTCTCCTCGGAGGGGGTCGGGCCAGATACGCAGTATTTT.

The rearrangement links TRBV15 to TRBJ2-7, with D possibly matching TRBD1 (5 bases). Germline V gene lookup returns CDR1 LNHNV and CDR2 YYDKDF (reference sequence). The CDR3 has 15 amino acids. V lost 0 bases, J lost 0 bases, and 9 bases lay in between. The DNA of the CDR3 is TGTGCCACCAGCAGAGATCAGGGTAGCTCCTACGAGCAGTACTTC. It translates to CATSRDQGSSYEQYF.